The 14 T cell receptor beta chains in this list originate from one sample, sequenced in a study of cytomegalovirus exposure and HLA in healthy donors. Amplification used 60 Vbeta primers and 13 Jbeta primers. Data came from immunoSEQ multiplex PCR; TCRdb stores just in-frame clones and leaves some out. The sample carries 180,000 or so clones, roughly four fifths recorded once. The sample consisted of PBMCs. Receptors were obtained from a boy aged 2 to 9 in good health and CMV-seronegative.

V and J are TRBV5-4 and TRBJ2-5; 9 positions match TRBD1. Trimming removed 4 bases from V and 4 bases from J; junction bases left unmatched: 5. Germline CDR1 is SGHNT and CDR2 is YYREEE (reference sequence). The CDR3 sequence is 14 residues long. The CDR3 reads CASSPYRGLETQYF. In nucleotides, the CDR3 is TGTGCCAGCAGCCCCTACAGGGGGCTAGAGACCCAGTACTTC.

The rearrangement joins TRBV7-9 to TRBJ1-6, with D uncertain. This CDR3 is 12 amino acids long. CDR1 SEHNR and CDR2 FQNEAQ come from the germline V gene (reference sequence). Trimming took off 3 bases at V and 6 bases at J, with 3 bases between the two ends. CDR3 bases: TGTGCCAGCAGCTTCGGTAATTCACCCCTCCACTTT. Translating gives CASSFGNSPLHF.

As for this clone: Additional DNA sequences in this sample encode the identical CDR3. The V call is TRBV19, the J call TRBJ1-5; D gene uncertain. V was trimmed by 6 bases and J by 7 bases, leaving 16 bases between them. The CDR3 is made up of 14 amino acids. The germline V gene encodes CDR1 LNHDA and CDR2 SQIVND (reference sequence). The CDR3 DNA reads TGTGCCAGTAGACCTGAGGGTTCCGACCAGCCCCAGCATTTT. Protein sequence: CASRPEGSDQPQHF.

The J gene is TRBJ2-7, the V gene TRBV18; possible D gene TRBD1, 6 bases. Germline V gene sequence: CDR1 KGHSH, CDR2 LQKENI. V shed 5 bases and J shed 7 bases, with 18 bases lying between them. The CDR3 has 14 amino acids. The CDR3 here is CASSSIGQSLEQYF. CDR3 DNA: TGTGCCAGCTCATCTATTGGACAGTCGTTGGAGCAGTACTTC.

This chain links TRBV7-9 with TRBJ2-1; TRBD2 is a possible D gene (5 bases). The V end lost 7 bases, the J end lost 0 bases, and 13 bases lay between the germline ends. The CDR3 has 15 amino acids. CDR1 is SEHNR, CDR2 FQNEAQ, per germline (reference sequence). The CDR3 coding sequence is TGTGCCAGCATCCCCGAAGGGAGCTCCTACAATGAGCAGTTCTTC. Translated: CASIPEGSSYNEQFF.

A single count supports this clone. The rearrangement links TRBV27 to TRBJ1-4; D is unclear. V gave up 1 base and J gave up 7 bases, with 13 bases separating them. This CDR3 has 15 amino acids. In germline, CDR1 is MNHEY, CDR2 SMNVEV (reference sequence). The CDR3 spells CASSLWAEEGEKLFF. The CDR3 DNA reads TGTGCCAGCAGTTTATGGGCAGAAGAAGGTGAAAAACTGTTTTTT.

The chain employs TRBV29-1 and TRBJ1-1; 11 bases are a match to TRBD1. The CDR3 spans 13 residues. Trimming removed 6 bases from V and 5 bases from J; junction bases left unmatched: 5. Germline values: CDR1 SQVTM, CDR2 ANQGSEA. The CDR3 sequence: CSVKDRGLTEAFF. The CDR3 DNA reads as TGCAGCGTGAAGGACAGGGGGCTGACTGAAGCTTTCTTT.

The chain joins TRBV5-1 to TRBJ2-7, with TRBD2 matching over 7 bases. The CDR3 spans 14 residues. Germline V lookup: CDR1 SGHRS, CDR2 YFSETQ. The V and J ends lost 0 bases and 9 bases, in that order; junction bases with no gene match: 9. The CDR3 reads CASSLDLSGGGQYF. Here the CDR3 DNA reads TGCGCCAGCAGCTTGGATTTGTCGGGGGGTGGGCAGTACTTC.

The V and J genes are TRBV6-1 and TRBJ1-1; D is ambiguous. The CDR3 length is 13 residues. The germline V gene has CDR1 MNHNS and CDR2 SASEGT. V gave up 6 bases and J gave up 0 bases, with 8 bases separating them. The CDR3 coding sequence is TGTGCCAGCAGGACAACGATGAACACTGAAGCTTTCTTT. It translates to CASRTTMNTEAFF.

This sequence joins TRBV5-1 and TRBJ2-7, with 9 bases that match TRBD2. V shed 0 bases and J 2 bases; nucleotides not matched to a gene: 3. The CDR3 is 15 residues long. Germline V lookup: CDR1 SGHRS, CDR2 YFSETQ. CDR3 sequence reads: CASSLVSSGAYEQYF. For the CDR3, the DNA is TGCGCCAGCAGCTTGGTGTCTAGCGGGGCCTACGAGCAGTACTTC.

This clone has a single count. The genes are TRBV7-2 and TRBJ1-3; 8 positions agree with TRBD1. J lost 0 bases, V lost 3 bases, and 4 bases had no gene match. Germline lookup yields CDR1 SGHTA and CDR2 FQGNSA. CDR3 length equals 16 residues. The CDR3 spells CASSFRTGLSGNTIYF. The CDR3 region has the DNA TGTGCCAGCAGCTTCAGGACAGGGCTCTCTGGAAACACCATATATTTT.

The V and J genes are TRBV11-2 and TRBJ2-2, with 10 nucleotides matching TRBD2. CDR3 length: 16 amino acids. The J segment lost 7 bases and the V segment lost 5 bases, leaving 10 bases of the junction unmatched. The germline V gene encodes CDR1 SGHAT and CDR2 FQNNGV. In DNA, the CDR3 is TGTGCCAGCAGCCCTAAAGCGGGGGGGCAGGTCGGGGAGCTGTTTTTT. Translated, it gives CASSPKAGGQVGELFF.

Written as DNA, the CDR3 is TGTGCCAGCAGCTTAGGCGGGGACCCGGGACCCAGGGCTTTCTTT. It specifies CASSLGGDPGPRAFF. This chain uses TRBV7-2 with TRBJ1-1; TRBD1 is a possible D gene (5 bases). V shed 1 base and J shed 11 bases, with 20 bases lying between them. The CDR3 length is 15 residues. CDR1 SGHTA and CDR2 FQGNSA come from the germline V gene.

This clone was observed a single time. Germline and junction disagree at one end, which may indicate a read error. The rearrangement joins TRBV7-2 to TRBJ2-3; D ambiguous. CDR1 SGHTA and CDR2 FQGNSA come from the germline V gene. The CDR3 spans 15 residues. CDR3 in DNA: TGTGCCAGCACCTTAGCCCCTGTCGCGTTAGATACGCAGTATTTT. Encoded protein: CASTLAPVALDTQYF.